A selection of T cell receptor beta chains follows, all from one sample in a study of CD8+CD57+ T cells in acquired aplastic anemia. Each CDR3 protein is one row after TCRdb ran MiXCR on the reads. The table shows 150,000 to 200,000 distinct CDR3 sequences, with 47% occurring only once. The specimen sequenced was sorted CD4+, CD8+, or CD8+CD57+ T cells (not recorded which) from PBMCs. Receptors originate from a human donor with aplastic anemia. The CDR3 runs from the conserved cysteine through the conserved F or W. Fields, in order: D gene, clone size, J gene, V gene, CDR3 protein, CDR3 DNA. D genes are given only for firm matches. Size is omitted from some rows. Given values are once, few, many or a class for expanded clones.

-	-	TRBJ2-7	TRBV2	CASRNINYEQYF	TGTGCCAGCCGCAATATAAACTACGAGCAGTACTTC
TRBD1	many	TRBJ1-6	TRBV6-1	CASQALSQGAAPLHF	TGTGCCAGCCAAGCTCTCTCACAGGGGGCTGCACCCCTCCACTTT
TRBD1	many	TRBJ2-7	TRBV5-1	CASSLARSGTGGYEQYF	TGCGCCAGCAGCTTGGCCAGGAGCGGGACAGGGGGCTACGAGCAGTACTTC
-	-	TRBJ2-5	TRBV7-9	CASSADRSQGTQYF	TGTGCCAGCAGCGCCGACCGATCACAGGGGACCCAGTACTTC
-	few	TRBJ2-7	TRBV7-6	CASSLHSSYEQYF	TGTGCCAGCAGCTTGCACAGCTCCTACGAGCAGTACTTC
TRBD1	many	TRBJ2-5	TRBV7-2	CASSLAGTGIQETQYF	TGTGCCAGCAGCTTAGCCGGGACAGGGATTCAAGAGACCCAGTACTTC
-	many	TRBJ2-1	TRBV7-8	CASRLKQQGRNEQFF	TGTGCCAGCAGGTTGAAACAACAGGGGAGGAATGAGCAGTTCTTC
TRBD1	many	TRBJ1-4	TRBV7-6	CASSLRGQTATNEKLFF	TGTGCCAGCAGCTTAAGGGGGCAGACTGCAACTAATGAAAAACTGTTTTTT
TRBD1	many	TRBJ2-2	TRBV15	CATSRDGQGALNTGELFF	TGTGCCACCAGCAGAGATGGGCAGGGGGCCTTGAACACCGGGGAGCTGTTTTTT
TRBD1	many	TRBJ1-6	TRBV19	CASSDRGSYNSPLHF	TGTGCCAGTAGCGACAGGGGATCCTATAATTCACCCCTCCACTTT
TRBD2	many	TRBJ2-2	TRBV11-2	CASKDSGLAGGELFF	TGTGCCAGCAAGGACTCGGGACTAGCTGGCGGGGAGCTGTTTTTT
TRBD1	-	TRBJ1-6	TRBV10-2	CASSEPRGLPYNSPLHF	TGCGCCAGCAGTGAACCCAGGGGGCTCCCCTATAATTCACCCCTCCACTTC
-	-	TRBJ1-4	TRBV3-1	CASSHMGRVATNEKLFF	TGTGCCAGCAGCCATATGGGTAGGGTTGCAACTAATGAAAAACTGTTTTTT
TRBD1	few	TRBJ2-5	TRBV2	CASSRWTGSEETQYF	TGTGCCAGCAGCCGCTGGACAGGGAGTGAGGAGACCCAGTACTTC
-	-	TRBJ1-1	TRBV19	CASRDPLNTEAFF	TGTGCCAGTAGGGATCCACTGAACACTGAAGCTTTCTTT
-	-	TRBJ1-6	TRBV15	CATSREAENSPLHF	TGTGCCACCAGCAGAGAGGCAGAGAATTCACCCCTCCACTTT
TRBD2	-	TRBJ2-5	TRBV20-1	CSARDPSGAETQYF	TGCAGTGCTAGAGATCCTAGCGGGGCGGAGACCCAGTACTTC
-	few	TRBJ1-1	TRBV28	CASEGLGVTEAFF	TGTGCCAGCGAGGGATTGGGAGTAACTGAAGCTTTCTTT
-	-	TRBJ2-6	TRBV7-3	CASSPAGGANVLTF	TGTGCCAGCAGCCCGGCGGGCGGGGCCAACGTCCTGACTTTC
TRBD2	-	TRBJ2-3	TRBV24-1	CATSDLSGGVGTDTQYF	TGTGCCACCAGTGATTTGAGTGGGGGGGTTGGCACAGATACGCAGTATTTT
-	-	TRBJ2-7	TRBV20-1	CSASSLVSTYEQYF	TGCAGTGCTAGTTCCCTAGTTAGTACCTACGAGCAGTACTTC
-	few	TRBJ2-7	TRBV2	CASKGGTTTSYEQYF	TGTGCCAGCAAGGGTGGGACCACTACCTCCTACGAGCAGTACTTC